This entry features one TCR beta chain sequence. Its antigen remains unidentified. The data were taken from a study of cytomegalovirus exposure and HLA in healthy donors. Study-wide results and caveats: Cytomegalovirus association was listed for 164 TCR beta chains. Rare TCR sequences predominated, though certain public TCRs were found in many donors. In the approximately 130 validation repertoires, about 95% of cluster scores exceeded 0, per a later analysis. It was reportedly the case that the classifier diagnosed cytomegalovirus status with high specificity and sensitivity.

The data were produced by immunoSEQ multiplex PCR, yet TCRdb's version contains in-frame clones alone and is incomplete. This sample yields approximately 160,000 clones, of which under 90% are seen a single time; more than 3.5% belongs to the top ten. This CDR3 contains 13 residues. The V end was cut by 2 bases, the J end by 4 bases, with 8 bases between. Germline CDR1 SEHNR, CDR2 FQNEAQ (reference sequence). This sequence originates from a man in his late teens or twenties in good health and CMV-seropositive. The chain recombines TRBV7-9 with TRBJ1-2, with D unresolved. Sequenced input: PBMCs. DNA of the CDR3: TGTGCCAGCAGCTTATCGGGTGCCTATGGCTACACCTTC. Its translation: CASSLSGAYGYTF.